The 20 T cell receptor beta chains below all came from one sample that was sequenced in a study of OX40 agonist ivuxolimab in advanced cancers. Data came from immunoSEQ multiplex PCR; TCRdb stores just in-frame clones and leaves some out. The sample has 90,000 or so clones, roughly 90% seen once. This specimen was CD4+ or CD8+ T cells sorted from blood, taken in a trial of the OX40 agonist ivuxolimab. The receptors shown here come from an adult with an advanced solid tumor such as melanoma, head and neck, liver or kidney cancer.

The J gene is TRBJ1-2, the V gene TRBV6-5; a weak D match, TRBD1 (5 bases). This CDR3 comprises 14 residues. Germline V gene sequence: CDR1 MNHEY, CDR2 SVGAGI. V lost 6 bases and J lost 3, with 14 bases in between. This chain's CDR3 is CASRAPGGDYGYTF. CDR3 in DNA: TGTGCCAGCAGAGCCCCGGGGGGGGACTATGGCTACACCTTC.

This clone was seen a single time. V is TRBV4-2 and J is TRBJ2-6, with D perhaps TRBD2 (5 bases). Trimming pared 4 bases from V and 2 bases from J, leaving 9 bases between. The CDR3 runs 15 residues. CDR1 and CDR2 from the germline V gene are LGHNA and YNFKEQ. The CDR3 reads CASSPEEAGANVLTF. The CDR3 DNA reads as TGTGCCAGCAGCCCCGAGGAGGCTGGGGCCAACGTCCTGACTTTC.

This chain uses TRBV7-3 with TRBJ2-3, with 7 bases fitting TRBD1. Germline assignment: CDR1 SGHTA and CDR2 FQGTGA. J lost 0 bases, V lost 6 bases, and 9 bases had no gene match. This CDR3 has 16 amino acids. CDR3 residues: CASRETGNPSTDTQYF. The DNA for the CDR3 is TGTGCCAGCAGGGAGACAGGGAACCCCAGCACAGATACGCAGTATTTT.

The gene calls are TRBV10-3 and TRBJ2-7, with D tentatively TRBD2 (6 bases). The V end lost 6 bases, the J end lost 2 bases, and 11 bases lay between the germline ends. The germline CDR1 and CDR2 sequences are ENHRY and SYGVKD. The CDR3 covers 13 residues. The CDR3 here is CAIREGGPYEQYF. DNA for the CDR3: TGTGCCATCAGAGAGGGAGGCCCCTACGAGCAGTACTTC.

The chain links TRBV10-2 to TRBJ1-5, with 10 bases identical to TRBD1. There are 15 residues in the CDR3. CDR1 and CDR2 (germline): WSHSY, SAAADI. Unmatched junction bases numbered 8, after V lost 6 bases and J lost 6 bases. CDR3 loop: CASSEQGQGGQPQHF. The CDR3 DNA is TGCGCCAGCAGCGAACAAGGACAGGGGGGTCAGCCCCAGCATTTT.

The rearrangement uses TRBV2 and TRBJ2-1, with a possible D match to TRBD2 (6 bases). CDR1 is SNHLY and CDR2 is FYNNEI in the germline V gene. With 6 bases removed from V and 0 bases from J, the gap between germline ends came to 15 bases. This CDR3 comprises 16 residues. The CDR3 DNA follows: TGTGCCAGCAGACTACTTAGCGGAGGCTCCTACAATGAGCAGTTCTTC. Translated: CASRLLSGGSYNEQFF.

This sequence joins TRBV5-1 and TRBJ2-5; 7 bases line up with TRBD2. Germline CDR1 is SGHRS and CDR2 is YFSETQ. The CDR3 length is 15 residues. J gave up 1 base and V 4 bases, and 7 bases lay outside the gene matches. CDR3 residues: CASSGGTIVQETQYF. The CDR3 DNA reads TGCGCCAGCAGCGGCGGGACTATAGTCCAAGAGACCCAGTACTTC. The whole variable domain, filled in from reference TRBV5-1 and TRBJ2-5, reads KAGVTQTPRYLIKTRGQQVTLSCSPISGHRSVSWYQQTPGQGLQFLFEYFSETQRNKGNFPGRFSGRQFSNSRSEMNVSTLELGDSALYLCASSGGTIVQETQYFGPGTRLLVL.

The chain links TRBV11-3 to TRBJ2-1; 8 bases align to TRBD1. This CDR3 is 14 amino acids long. Germline CDR1 reads SGHNT; CDR2 reads YENEEA. The junction had 9 bases not matched to a gene; V was cut back by 8 bases and J by 6 bases. CDR3 region: CASGIGTGRNEQFF. The CDR3 region has the DNA TGTGCCAGCGGAATCGGGACAGGACGCAATGAGCAGTTCTTC.

The V call is TRBV2, the J call TRBJ2-5, with 11 bases matching TRBD2. The germline gives CDR1 SNHLY, CDR2 FYNNEI. CDR3 length: 19 residues. V lost 5 bases to trimming and J lost 5 bases; unmatched junction nucleotides: 19. The CDR3 coding sequence is TGTGCCAGCAGTCTAGGGCTGCGGAAGACTAGCGGGATGGGGGAGACCCAGTACTTC. This gives the protein CASSLGLRKTSGMGETQYF. Combining the CDR3 with reference TRBV2 and TRBJ2-5 gives the whole variable domain EPEVTQTPSHQVTQMGQEVILRCVPISNHLYFYWYRQILGQKVEFLVSFYNNEISEKSEIFDDQFSVERPDGSNFTLKIRSTKLEDSAMYFCASSLGLRKTSGMGETQYFGPGTRLLVL.

The chain is built from TRBV6-6 and TRBJ2-4, with D maybe TRBD2 (5 bases). Germline values: CDR1 MNHNY, CDR2 SVGAGI (reference sequence). The CDR3 totals 16 residues. The V end was cut by 0 bases, the J end by 0 bases, with 9 bases between. CDR3 sequence: CASSYSDGLAKNIQYF. Here the CDR3 DNA reads TGTGCCAGCAGTTACTCCGACGGACTAGCCAAAAACATTCAGTACTTC.

CDR3 nucleotide sequence: TGTGCCAGCAGTTTCGCCCAGGTGAACACTGAAGCTTTCTTT. It encodes CASSFAQVNTEAFF. The chain joins TRBV6-6 to TRBJ1-1, with D unresolved. The CDR3 contains 14 residues. V was cut by 4 bases and J by 0 bases, with 9 bases left in between. Germline CDR1 and CDR2: MNHNY and SVGAGI (reference sequence).

The CDR3 sequence: CASSTGLASGELFF. The CDR3 DNA reads as TGTGCCAGCAGCACGGGACTAGCAAGCGGGGAGCTGTTTTTT. J is TRBJ2-2 and V is TRBV7-2; 9 nucleotides agree with TRBD2. The ends lost 5 bases at V and 7 bases at J; junction bases unmatched: 5. The CDR3 runs 14 residues. The V gene's germline CDR1 is SGHTA and CDR2 FQGNSA.

This chain uses TRBV18 with TRBJ2-2, with 7 bases identical to TRBD1. The CDR3 covers 15 residues. Germline trimming cut 0 bases from V and 6 bases from J; bases unmatched to any gene: 4. Germline assignment: CDR1 KGHSH and CDR2 LQKENI. The CDR3 DNA is TGTGCCAGCTCACCACCAACAGGGGTACCCGGGGAGCTGTTTTTT. This codes for CASSPPTGVPGELFF.

This sequence joins TRBV19 and TRBJ2-2; D perhaps matches TRBD2 (6 bases). This CDR3 contains 16 residues. The V and J ends lost 5 bases and 6 bases respectively, with 19 bases between them. Germline V gene lookup returns CDR1 LNHDA and CDR2 SQIVND (reference sequence). The CDR3 here is CASSSGRGIYAGELFF. DNA of the CDR3: TGTGCCAGTAGTTCAGGTCGGGGGATATACGCCGGGGAGCTGTTTTTT. Using reference TRBV19 and TRBJ2-2 for the parts outside the CDR3, the full variable domain is DGGITQSPKYLFRKEGQNVTLSCEQNLNHDAMYWYRQDPGQGLRLIYYSQIVNDFQKGDIAEGYSVSREKKESFPLTVTSAQKNPTAFYLCASSSGRGIYAGELFFGEGSRLTVL.

This chain joins TRBV2 and TRBJ1-5, with 8 bases that match TRBD1. J gave up 3 bases and V 4 bases, and 5 bases lay outside the gene matches. The germline gives CDR1 SNHLY, CDR2 FYNNEI. The CDR3 is 15 residues long. CDR3 DNA sequence: TGTGCCAGCAGTGCTGTGACAGGGGCCAATCAGCCCCAGCATTTT. Its protein is CASSAVTGANQPQHF.

The chain recombines TRBV19 with TRBJ2-5, with D possibly called TRBD1 or TRBD2 (5 bases each). The V end lost 4 bases, the J end lost 5 bases, and 11 bases lay between the germline ends. Germline V CDR1 and CDR2: LNHDA, SQIVND (reference sequence). The length of the CDR3 is 13 residues. The CDR3 loop is CASSTTRGETQYF. DNA for the CDR3: TGTGCCAGTAGTACCACGAGGGGTGAGACCCAGTACTTC.

The chain combines TRBV21-1 with TRBJ2-7; no DNA check was done on the table's D call, TRBD2. TRBV21-1 is a pseudogene. The CDR3 totals 10 residues. The CDR3 protein is CAREAYEQYF. DNA for the CDR3: TGTGCCCGGGAGGCCTACGAGCAGTACTTC.

The chain employs TRBV10-2 and TRBJ2-7; perhaps TRBD2 as D (5 bases). From germline, CDR1 is WSHSY and CDR2 SAAADI. This CDR3 is built from 13 residues. V was trimmed by 6 bases and J by 3 bases, leaving 12 bases between them. CDR3 region: CASRKADGYEQYF. In DNA form, the CDR3 reads TGCGCCAGCAGGAAAGCGGACGGCTACGAGCAGTACTTC.

This clone showed up just a few times. V usage is TRBV18 and J usage is TRBJ2-5; D call uncertain. V lost 2 bases to trimming and J lost 3 bases, with 10 bases between them. This CDR3 is 14 amino acids long. Germline loops: CDR1 KGHSH, CDR2 LQKENI. The DNA for the CDR3 is TGTGCCAGCTCACCAGGTGGGGTTAAAGAGACCCAGTACTTC. This encodes CASSPGGVKETQYF. Full variable domain (rest looked up from reference TRBV18 and TRBJ2-5): NAGVMQNPRHLVRRRGQEARLRCSPMKGHSHVYWYRQLPEEGLKFMVYLQKENIIDESGMPKERFSAEFPKEGPSILRIQQVVRGDSAAYFCASSPGGVKETQYFGPGTRLLVL.

V and J are TRBV9 and TRBJ1-3; D ambiguous. Trimming took off 0 bases at V and 1 base at J, with 8 bases between the two ends. Germline V gene data show CDR1 as SGDLS and CDR2 as YYNGEE. There are 15 residues in the CDR3. CDR3 sequence (DNA): TGTGCCAGCAGCGTAGCCGATTTGTCTGGAAACACCATATATTTT. It specifies CASSVADLSGNTIYF. Looking up the rest from reference TRBV9 and TRBJ1-3 gives the full variable domain: DSGVTQTPKHLITATGQRVTLRCSPRSGDLSVYWYQQSLDQGLQFLIQYYNGEERAKGNILERFSAQQFPDLHSELNLSSLELGDSALYFCASSVADLSGNTIYFGEGSWLTVV.